The present TCR beta chain was sequenced within a study of T cell changes during pregnancy in multiple sclerosis. The CDR3 is 11 residues long. V lost 5 bases, J lost 6 bases, and 5 bases lay in between. Germline CDR1 is LGHNT and CDR2 is FRNRAP. Sequencing used immunoSEQ multiplex PCR; TCRdb keeps in-frame clones, though not all of them. The table has tens of thousands of clones, roughly 93% seen once. The specimen was CD4+ T cells from peripheral blood mononuclear cells, collected in the second trimester of pregnancy. The TCR was taken from a female donor in good health, enrolled as a control in a pregnancy study. The V call is TRBV12-5, the J call TRBJ1-5; no clear D. The CDR3 coding sequence is TGTGCTAGTGGTCTCGGTCAGCCCCAGCATTTT. Amino acids: CASGLGQPQHF.